A single sample gave rise to the 23 T cell receptor beta chains below, sequenced in a study of cytomegalovirus exposure and HLA in healthy donors. Both 60 Vbeta primers and 13 Jbeta primers went into the PCR. Sequenced by immunoSEQ multiplex PCR; TCRdb stores in-frame clones only, minus some. The table shows around 120,000 clones, with around four fifths occurring only once. Sequenced sample: PBMCs. The origin of the receptors is a male donor in good health and CMV-seropositive.

This rearrangement joins TRBV5-1 to TRBJ2-7; 9 bases align to TRBD2. The CDR3 contains 15 residues. J lost 6 bases, V lost 0 bases, and 7 bases had no gene match. Looked up from germline, CDR1 is SGHRS and CDR2 is YFSETQ. This CDR3 is CASSLVAGGPSEQYF. As DNA, the CDR3 is TGCGCCAGCAGCTTGGTTGCGGGAGGGCCTAGCGAGCAGTACTTC.

The chain combines TRBV5-8 with TRBJ2-7; tentative D call: TRBD2 (6 bases). The CDR3 loop spans 10 amino acids. From germline, CDR1 is SGHTS and CDR2 YDEGEE. The V gene lost 3 bases and the J gene lost 11 bases, with 9 bases spanning the gap. In DNA form, the CDR3 reads TGTGCCAGCAGCTGGTCTAGCGAGTACTTC. Translation: CASSWSSEYF.

This chain links TRBV29-1 with TRBJ2-2, with a tentative D call TRBD2 (5 bases). Looked up from germline, CDR1 is SQVTM and CDR2 is ANQGSEA. Trimming removed 0 bases at V and 0 bases at J, with 5 bases between. CDR3 length: 14 amino acids. In DNA, the CDR3 is TGCAGCGTTGAAGAAGCGGCGAACACCGGGGAGCTGTTTTTT. The encoded protein is CSVEEAANTGELFF.

The chain joins TRBV30 to TRBJ2-5, with no clear D. V lost 3 bases and J 4 bases, leaving 15 bases between the germline ends. CDR3 size: 14 residues. CDR1 is GTSNPN and CDR2 is SVGIG in the germline V gene (reference sequence). The CDR3 protein is CAWRERVPGETQYF. The CDR3 DNA reads as TGTGCCTGGAGGGAGAGAGTCCCGGGAGAGACCCAGTACTTC. Using reference TRBV30 and TRBJ2-5 for the parts outside the CDR3, the full variable domain is SQTIHQWPATLVQPVGSPLSLECTVEGTSNPNLYWYRQAAGRGLQLLFYSVGIGQISSEVPQNLSASRPQDRQFILSSKKLLLSDSGFYLCAWRERVPGETQYFGPGTRLLVL.

The chain has TRBV25-1 and TRBJ2-2; no reliable D call. The CDR3 has 16 amino acids. Trimming stripped 3 bases from V and 3 bases from J, with 14 bases between. Germline CDR1 reads MGHDK; CDR2 reads SYGVNS. The CDR3 DNA reads TGTGCCAGCAGTGACCCTAGGTTGGGTTACACCGGGGAGCTGTTTTTT. This gives the protein CASSDPRLGYTGELFF.

The chain has TRBV6-5 and TRBJ2-7; possibly TRBD1 for D (6 bases). This CDR3 contains 12 residues. The germline gives CDR1 MNHEY, CDR2 SVGAGI. V dropped 7 bases and J dropped 5 bases, with 12 bases sitting between them. CDR3 in amino acids: CASTGADHEQYF. The CDR3, as DNA: TGTGCCAGCACAGGGGCGGACCACGAGCAGTACTTC.

The chain uses TRBV9 and TRBJ2-1; TRBD1 aligns across 7 bases. CDR1 SGDLS and CDR2 YYNGEE come from the germline V gene. V trimming: 1 base; J trimming: 0 bases; junction bases outside the gene matches: 7. This CDR3 is built from 17 residues. CDR3 region: CASSVTEGASSYNEQFF. The CDR3 DNA follows: TGTGCCAGCAGCGTAACCGAGGGGGCCAGCTCCTACAATGAGCAGTTCTTC.

The chain combines TRBV29-1 with TRBJ2-3, with a weak D call TRBD1 (6 bases). The CDR3 is made up of 15 amino acids. Germline CDR1 and CDR2: SQVTM and ANQGSEA. Trimming cost V 3 bases and J 3 bases, with 16 bases left between them. This CDR3 is CSVDFGGGRTDTQYF. DNA of the CDR3: TGCAGCGTTGACTTTGGGGGCGGTCGGACAGATACGCAGTATTTT.

This clone was found once. The chain joins TRBV6-5 to TRBJ1-2, with 8 positions matching TRBD1. The germline CDR1 and CDR2 sequences are MNHEY and SVGAGI. This CDR3 region has 14 residues. J lost 6 bases, V lost 0 bases, and 3 bases had no gene match. CDR3 sequence reads: CASSYSTGANGYTF. In DNA form, the CDR3 reads TGTGCCAGCAGTTACTCGACAGGGGCCAATGGCTACACCTTC.

CDR3 nucleotide sequence: TGTGCCAGCAGCAAAGACAGAGGTTACAATCAGCCCCAGCATTTT. This translates into CASSKDRGYNQPQHF. The chain couples TRBV28 to TRBJ1-5; D is possibly TRBD1 (5 bases). This CDR3 spans 15 amino acids. Germline-derived CDR1 and CDR2 are MDHEN and SYDVKM. With 6 bases removed from V and 3 bases from J, the gap between germline ends came to 15 bases. Drawing the rest from reference TRBV28 and TRBJ1-5, the complete variable domain is DVKVTQSSRYLVKRTGEKVFLECVQDMDHENMFWYRQDPGLGLRLIYFSYDVKMKEKGDIPEGYSVSREKKERFSLILESASTNQTSMYLCASSKDRGYNQPQHFGDGTRLSIL.

The V and J genes are TRBV6-6 and TRBJ1-1; D gene uncertain. Trimming cost V 0 bases and J 5 bases, with 10 bases left between them. CDR1 and CDR2 (germline): MNHNY, SVGAGI (reference sequence). CDR3 length equals 14 residues. The CDR3 loop is CASSYSRGSTEAFF. The CDR3 DNA is TGTGCCAGCAGTTACTCGAGAGGGAGTACTGAAGCTTTCTTT.

The CDR3 region is CSVEQNTEAFF. CDR3 nucleotide sequence: TGCAGCGTTGAACAGAACACTGAAGCTTTCTTT. This chain connects TRBV29-1 to TRBJ1-1; D not resolved. Germline assignment: CDR1 SQVTM and CDR2 ANQGSEA. Trimming shortened V by 2 bases and J by 1 base, and 2 bases separated the two germline ends. There are 11 residues in the CDR3.

V usage is TRBV7-8 and J usage is TRBJ1-4; 8 positions agree with TRBD1. The CDR3 is 15 amino acids. Germline V gene data show CDR1 as SGHVS and CDR2 as FQNEAQ. Trimming cost V 5 bases and J 6 bases; bases outside gene matches: 8. The CDR3 loop is CASSPRTGPDEKLFF. The CDR3 coding sequence is TGTGCCAGCAGCCCTAGGACAGGGCCGGATGAAAAACTGTTTTTT.

For the CDR3, the DNA is TGTGCCAGCAGTTTATCGATGGCTAGCGGGAGTTGGAACATTCAGTACTTC. Protein: CASSLSMASGSWNIQYF. The V gene is TRBV27, the J gene TRBJ2-4; TRBD2 matches at 10 bases. V shed 0 bases and J 7 bases; nucleotides not matched to a gene: 9. Per germline, CDR1 MNHEY and CDR2 SMNVEV (reference sequence). The CDR3 totals 17 residues.

The rearrangement joins TRBV14 to TRBJ2-1, with 9 bases fitting TRBD2. Germline CDR1 is SGHDN and CDR2 is FVKESK. There are 14 residues in the CDR3. With 4 bases clipped from V and 15 bases from J, the junction kept 13 bases outside the gene matches. This CDR3 is CASSPSHAGGPWFF. The CDR3 region has the DNA TGTGCCAGCAGCCCAAGTCATGCGGGAGGGCCGTGGTTCTTC.

CDR3 in amino acids: CASSQDPAQGLAGPAYNEQFF. The DNA for the CDR3 is TGCGCCAGCAGCCAAGATCCAGCTCAAGGACTAGCGGGGCCAGCCTACAATGAGCAGTTCTTC. The J gene is TRBJ2-1, the V gene TRBV4-3; TRBD2 agrees at 12 bases. The V gene end was trimmed by 0 bases and the J gene end by 2 bases; junction bases not matched to a gene: 14. This CDR3 region has 21 residues. Germline CDR1 reads LGHNA; CDR2 reads YSLEER.

The chain employs TRBV7-9 and TRBJ2-3; 7 positions agree with TRBD2. Germline V gives CDR1 SEHNR, CDR2 FQNEAQ (reference sequence). V lost 4 bases to trimming and J lost 0 bases; unmatched junction nucleotides: 4. This CDR3 is 15 amino acids long. The CDR3 DNA follows: TGTGCCAGCAGCTCTCTAGCGGCCAGCACAGATACGCAGTATTTT. Translation: CASSSLAASTDTQYF.

The chain combines TRBV7-2 with TRBJ2-6; D uncertain. Trimming left V 2 bases short and J 0 bases short, with 5 bases between. Looked up from germline, CDR1 is SGHTA and CDR2 is FQGNSA. This CDR3 is 15 amino acids long. For the CDR3, the DNA is TGTGCCAGCAGCTTAAGCTTCTCTGGGGCCAACGTCCTGACTTTC. Amino acid sequence: CASSLSFSGANVLTF.

This chain uses TRBV7-2 with TRBJ2-3; possibly TRBD2 for D (6 bases). The CDR3 runs 15 residues. Per germline, CDR1 SGHTA and CDR2 FQGNSA. V was clipped by 5 bases and J by 0 bases, with 12 bases between them. Written as DNA, the CDR3 is TGTGCCAGCAGCCCCTCCCGGGGGAGCACAGATACGCAGTATTTT. It specifies CASSPSRGSTDTQYF. The full variable domain, its missing parts supplied by reference TRBV7-2 and TRBJ2-3, is GAGVSQSPSNKVTEKGKDVELRCDPISGHTALYWYRQSLGQGLEFLIYFQGNSAPDKSGLPSDRFSAERTGGSVSTLTIQRTQQEDSAVYLCASSPSRGSTDTQYFGPGTRLTVL.

The chain carries TRBV9 and TRBJ1-4; 8 bases are shared with TRBD1. Looked up from germline, CDR1 is SGDLS and CDR2 is YYNGEE. The CDR3 is 14 residues long. Trimming took 4 bases from V and 8 from J; bases not matched to a gene: 7. This chain's CDR3 is CASSRDRYREKLFF. CDR3 nucleotide sequence: TGTGCCAGCAGCCGGGACAGGTACCGCGAAAAACTGTTTTTT.

The V gene is TRBV4-3, the J gene TRBJ1-5, with TRBD1 matching 8 bases. Germline CDR1 and CDR2: LGHNA and YSLEER. The CDR3 sequence is 16 residues long. V lost 0 bases, J lost 6 bases, and 7 bases stayed unmatched. The CDR3 sequence: CASSQEWAGGTQPQHF. The DNA for the CDR3 is TGCGCCAGCAGCCAAGAATGGGCAGGGGGCACTCAGCCCCAGCATTTT.

This rearrangement joins TRBV7-2 to TRBJ2-7; D may be TRBD1 (5 bases). The CDR3 contains 14 residues. Germline V gene lookup returns CDR1 SGHTA and CDR2 FQGNSA. V was clipped by 3 bases and J by 2 bases, with 11 bases between them. In DNA, the CDR3 is TGTGCCAGCAGCTTTAGTAGGGGTCCCTACGAGCAGTACTTC. Its translation is CASSFSRGPYEQYF.

The chain employs TRBV29-1 and TRBJ1-4; a possible D gene is TRBD1 (5 bases). In germline, CDR1 is SQVTM, CDR2 ANQGSEA. This CDR3 region has 14 residues. The germline V and J ends were trimmed by 2 bases and 7 bases, with 14 bases remaining between them. DNA of the CDR3: TGCAGCGTTGAACTTCGGGGGTTCGGTGAAAAACTGTTTTTT. It specifies CSVELRGFGEKLFF.